This T cell receptor beta chain was identified during a study of T cells in Graves' hyperthyroidism and ophthalmopathy. This clonotype was seen a single time. This clone may be a read error of a much larger clone one base away. TCR beta CDR3 sequences were amplified from RNA transcripts. The HTBI primer set drove a first-round RT-PCR of the TCR CDR3. TCRdb itself ran the multiplex PCR reads through MiXCR, one entry per CDR3 protein. Of 550,000 to 700,000 distinct CDR3 sequences in the sample, 46% are singletons; the top ten hold under 20%. Deletions cut 0 bases from V and 2 bases from J, with 11 bases between. From germline, CDR1 is DFQATT and CDR2 SNEGSKA (reference sequence). There are 14 residues in the CDR3.

The sequence was collected from an adult woman with Graves' disease, either hyperthyroidism or ophthalmopathy (not recorded which). Sequencing was performed on peripheral blood or thyroid tissue (not recorded which). V usage is TRBV20-1 and J usage is TRBJ2-7; unclear D gene. The CDR3 region has the DNA TGCAGTGCTAGAGACCCGGACGGCACCTACGAGCAGTACTTC. Translated, it gives CSARDPDGTYEQYF.